This T cell receptor (beta chain) is from a study of neurological immune-mediated disorders. General study findings and limits: There were no CDR3 amino acid sequences shared by expanded clones across subjects, a result suggesting private repertoires in all groups.

Trimming removed 1 base from V and 5 bases from J, with 12 bases in between. The CDR3 contains 16 residues. CDR1 is SEHNR, CDR2 FQNEAQ, per germline (reference sequence). TCRdb processed the 5' RACE reads anew with MiXCR; each CDR3 protein has one entry. The table records approximately 30,000 distinct CDR3 sequences, approximately 6% of them present only once. This clonotype has a count of ten or more. Its specificity is unknown. The source of this sequence is a woman between 50 and 59 years old in good health. Material for sequencing was CD4+ T cells from blood. This chain joins TRBV7-9 and TRBJ1-6; perhaps TRBD1 as D (6 bases). The CDR3 loop reads CASSLGTGSNNSPLHF. The CDR3 bases are TGTGCCAGCAGCTTAGGAACAGGGAGTAATAATTCACCCCTCCACTTT.